The present T cell receptor beta chain was sequenced within a study of human thymus T cells. The CDR3 loop spans 14 amino acids. V was cut by 3 bases and J by 8 bases, with 13 bases left in between. Germline V gene sequence: CDR1 LNHNV, CDR2 YYDKDF (reference sequence). Thymus was obtained from resections taken during corrective heart surgery. Sequencing was performed with immunoSEQ multiplex PCR; in TCRdb, only in-frame clones are kept and a portion is missing. The sample consists of roughly 77,000 clones, around 95% of them appearing once. The TCR sequence derives from a girl less than two years old with a congenital heart defect but otherwise immunologically healthy. The sample taken for sequencing was thymus tissue. This sequence joins TRBV15 and TRBJ1-4; perhaps TRBD1 as D (6 bases). DNA for the CDR3: TGTGCCACCAGCAGTGAGGGGGGAGGCGAAAAACTGTTTTTT. The encoded protein is CATSSEGGGEKLFF. Based on the CDR3 plus reference TRBV15 and TRBJ1-4, the full variable domain is DAMVIQNPRYQVTQFGKPVTLSCSQTLNHNVMYWYQQKSSQAPKLLFHYYDKDFNNEADTPDNFQSRRPNTSFCFLDIRSPGLGDTAMYLCATSSEGGGEKLFFGSGTQLSVL.